Given below is one T cell receptor (beta chain) in context. The ends were cut back, 8 bases at V and 6 bases at J, with 17 bases in the middle. The CDR3 totals 14 residues. The germline V gene encodes CDR1 LNHDA and CDR2 SQIVND (reference sequence). As handled by the study authors: Reference gene primer amplification in the assay estimated nucleated cell counts. Data came from immunoSEQ multiplex PCR; TCRdb stores just in-frame clones and leaves some out. V and J calls and clone size are as listed in that table; D and trimming were resolved from the DNA. The sample holds roughly 76,000 clones, about nine tenths seen once. The sample belongs to a study of blood T cell repertoires in COVID-19. About the research overall: Specimens from acute and convalescent COVID-19 originated in the United States, Italy and Spain. T cells, B-cell-depleted T cells, or PBMCs provided the cDNA or gDNA that served as material.

The sequenced sample was peripheral blood. The chain joins TRBV19 to TRBJ2-1, with D perhaps TRBD2 (5 bases). The clonotype comes from a woman older than 75 with active or convalescent COVID-19. This CDR3 is CASASSGSGNEQFF. The DNA of the CDR3 is TGTGCCAGTGCCTCGTCGGGGTCCGGCAATGAGCAGTTCTTC.